This entry concerns a single T cell receptor (beta chain). This sample is drawn from a study of T cell responses to AZD1222 COVID-19 vaccine. Produced via immunoSEQ multiplex PCR; TCRdb's table is partial and in-frame only. The table has 150,000 to 200,000 clones, around 90% seen once; the top ten hold roughly 10%. This CDR3 is 15 amino acids long. Trimming removed 5 bases from V and 3 bases from J; junction bases left unmatched: 8. Germline V gene data show CDR1 as MDHEN and CDR2 as SYDVKM. This sequence was found in an adult who received the AZD1222 COVID-19 vaccine. This material consisted of peripheral blood, taken 28 days after the second AZD1222 dose. This chain joins TRBV28 and TRBJ2-3; 7 nucleotides match TRBD1. Written as DNA, the CDR3 is TGTGCCAGCAGTCCCGGGGACAGTCGAACAGATACGCAGTATTTT. The encoded protein is CASSPGDSRTDTQYF.